The sequence of this T cell receptor beta chain was determined in a study of Graves' ophthalmopathy and Graves' hyperthyroidism. Across the whole study: Peripheral blood sampling preceded any treatment and occurred at initial diagnosis.

Study-wide findings and caveats: Prediction of ophthalmopathy progression reached around 70% sensitivity and around 76% specificity. Cross-validated, the 13-signature model showed 87.88%/81.08% sensitivity/specificity, and 80%/75% in the test set. Thyroid clonotypes that were expanded above 0.001 frequency mostly also appeared in blood.

Scientists amplified the TCR beta CDR3 regions from RNA transcripts. After a first-round RT-PCR with HTBI primers, a second-round multiplex PCR was run. TCRdb re-derived calls from the multiplex PCR reads in MiXCR, one entry per CDR3 protein. Of almost 750,000 distinct CDR3 sequences listed, 40% are singletons. Concerning this clonotype: Its antigen remains unknown.

Germline values: CDR1 KGHDR, CDR2 SFDVKD. The CDR3 has 15 amino acids. The V end lost 4 bases, the J end lost 6 bases, and 14 bases lay between the germline ends. The chain has TRBV24-1 and TRBJ2-2; perhaps TRBD2 as D (5 bases). The source material was peripheral blood. The sequence was collected from an adult man with Graves' ophthalmopathy. The CDR3, as DNA: TGTGCCACCAGTGACCCCCGAAGGGAGTCCGGGGAGCTGTTTTTT. Amino acid sequence: CATSDPRRESGELFF.